This T cell receptor (beta chain) was sequenced during a study of regulatory T cells in long-lasting Graves disease. Study-wide background: Treatment with antithyroid drugs for over 5 years, together with positive TSH receptor antibodies, meant persistent Graves' disease.

The time point here: persistent/refractory GD, antithyroid drugs over 5 years with positive TRAb. PBMC-derived RNA was used for the TCR library. This CDR3 is 16 amino acids long. The germline CDR1 and CDR2 sequences are MNHEY and SMNVEV (reference sequence). Trimming removed 4 bases from V and 4 bases from J; junction bases left unmatched: 5. Both iRepertoire HTBI primers and Arm-PCR of CDR3 regions were used to build the TCR beta libraries. TCRdb redid the calling of the multiplex PCR reads with MiXCR, one entry per CDR3 protein. Counted here are about 290,000 distinct CDR3 sequences, roughly a fifth occurring once; the ten biggest clones make up around 50%. In its sample, this clonotype was seen many times. Antigen: not known. Whole-study findings and limits: Relative to new patients (approximately 960), persistent patients exhibited greater sharing of public clonotypes (about 3,000).

The genes are TRBV27 and TRBJ2-5; TRBD2 matches at 14 bases. This clonotype was obtained from a female donor with Graves disease. The sequences come from peripheral blood mononuclear cells (PBMCs), collected when the disease was refractory, from a patient treated with antithyroid drugs. The CDR3 is CASSSGTSGSVETQYF. The DNA of the CDR3 is TGTGCCAGCAGTTCCGGGACTAGCGGGAGTGTAGAGACCCAGTACTTC.